The 29 T cell receptor beta chains reported below all come from one sample, sequenced in a study of CD8 T cells in Susac syndrome. After extraction with the RNeasy kit, roughly 0.45 to 1 ug of the RNA was reverse transcribed using random hexamers. Each CDR3 protein gets one entry after TCRdb re-called the immunoSEQ multiplex PCR reads with MiXCR. The sample has 160,000 or so distinct CDR3 sequences, approximately 96% seen once. Sequenced sample: CD4+ T cells from PBMCs. The receptors come from a human donor with Susac syndrome.

The chain uses TRBV7-8 and TRBJ2-5, with D possibly TRBD1 on 7 matching bases. The V gene's germline CDR1 is SGHVS and CDR2 FQNEAQ. The ends were cut back, 1 base at V and 5 bases at J, with 14 bases in the middle. CDR3 size: 15 residues. CDR3 region: CASSLGRGRGETQYF. The CDR3 DNA reads as TGTGCCAGCAGCTTAGGGCGGGGCAGGGGGGAGACCCAGTACTTC. Full variable domain (outside the CDR3, taken from reference TRBV7-8 and TRBJ2-5): GAGVSQSPRYKVAKRGQDVALRCDPISGHVSLFWYQQALGQGPEFLTYFQNEAQLDKSGLPSDRFFAERPEGSVSTLKIQRTQQEDSAVYLCASSLGRGRGETQYFGPGTRLLVL.

The chain carries TRBV2 and TRBJ2-3; weak D call: TRBD2 (6 bases). V was clipped by 8 bases and J by 5 bases, with 17 bases between them. The CDR3 has 14 residues. CDR1 is SNHLY and CDR2 is FYNNEI in the germline V gene. CDR3 sequence (DNA): TGTGCCAGCGAGGCGGGAATGGGAGGAGATACGCAGTATTTT. Translation gives CASEAGMGGDTQYF.

The rearrangement links TRBV9 to TRBJ2-1; 9 bases fit TRBD2. Germline values: CDR1 SGDLS, CDR2 YYNGEE. The CDR3 is made up of 15 amino acids. The ends lost 4 bases at V and 9 bases at J; junction bases unmatched: 11. In DNA form, the CDR3 reads TGTGCCAGCAGCCCGCGGGGGGGCCTCCCCGGTGAGCAGTTCTTC. Translation: CASSPRGGLPGEQFF.

The rearrangement uses TRBV12-3 or TRBV12-4 and TRBJ2-1, with D tentatively TRBD1 (6 bases). CDR3 length: 12 amino acids. Trimming pared 6 bases from V and 7 bases from J, leaving 10 bases between. CDR3 residues: CASSPDRNEQFF. The CDR3 bases are TGTGCCAGCAGCCCCGACAGGAATGAGCAGTTCTTC.

The chain combines TRBV29-1 with TRBJ2-7; no clear D. The germline V and J ends were trimmed by 6 bases and 3 bases, with 9 bases remaining between them. The CDR3 has 11 residues. Germline V gene lookup returns CDR1 SQVTM and CDR2 ANQGSEA. The CDR3 DNA is TGCAGCGTCTCGAAGGGCTACGAGCAGTACTTC. Protein: CSVSKGYEQYF.

The V and J genes are TRBV5-8 and TRBJ2-7; D perhaps matches TRBD2 (5 bases). CDR3 length: 13 amino acids. V shed 6 bases and J shed 2 bases, with 12 bases lying between them. Per germline, CDR1 SGHTS and CDR2 YDEGEE. CDR3 sequence (DNA): TGTGCCAGCAAAATTGAGGGAGCCTACGAGCAGTACTTC. Amino acid sequence: CASKIEGAYEQYF. Filled out from reference TRBV5-8 and TRBJ2-7, the complete variable domain reads EAGVTQSPTHLIKTRGQQATLRCSPISGHTSVYWYQQALGLGLQFLLWYDEGEERNRGNFPPRFSGRQFPNYSSELNVNALELEDSALYLCASKIEGAYEQYFGPGTRLTVT.

Written as DNA, the CDR3 is TGTGCCAGCAGCCAAGATCGTGGATCCGGCTCTGGAAACACCATATATTTT. Translating gives CASSQDRGSGSGNTIYF. V is TRBV3-1 and J is TRBJ1-3, with D uncertain. V shed 0 bases and J shed 0 bases, with 12 bases lying between them. Germline-derived CDR1 and CDR2 are LGHDT and YNNKEL (reference sequence). The CDR3 totals 17 residues.

This chain uses TRBV29-1 with TRBJ1-3; TRBD1 agrees at 7 bases. The CDR3 is made up of 13 amino acids. J gave up 0 bases and V 7 bases, and 3 bases lay outside the gene matches. Germline V CDR1 and CDR2: SQVTM, ANQGSEA. CDR3 loop: CSASGGSGNTIYF. The CDR3 DNA follows: TGCAGCGCCTCAGGGGGCTCTGGAAACACCATATATTTT.

CDR3 DNA sequence: TGTGCCAGCAGCTTAGGGGCTTCGCCGCCCTACGAGCAGTACTTC. It is translated as CASSLGASPPYEQYF. The gene calls are TRBV7-9 and TRBJ2-7; no firm D call. The CDR3 sequence is 15 residues long. V was clipped by 1 base and J by 2 bases, with 12 bases between them. Looked up from germline, CDR1 is SEHNR and CDR2 is FQNEAQ (reference sequence).

This clonotype was seen once. The rearrangement links TRBV7-8 to TRBJ1-1; 8 nucleotides agree with TRBD1. J gave up 0 bases and V 5 bases, and 8 bases lay outside the gene matches. The CDR3 loop spans 16 amino acids. CDR1 SGHVS and CDR2 FQNEAQ come from the germline V gene. In DNA, the CDR3 is TGTGCCAGCAGCATTCAGGGGGCCGATATGAACACTGAAGCTTTCTTT. Translated, it gives CASSIQGADMNTEAFF.

The rearrangement uses TRBV15 and TRBJ2-7; 8 positions agree with TRBD1. CDR3 length: 15 residues. CDR1 and CDR2 from the germline V gene are LNHNV and YYDKDF (reference sequence). The V segment lost 0 bases and the J segment 2 bases; nucleotides outside the gene matches: 3. CDR3 protein: CATSRDMDRAYEQYF. CDR3 nucleotide sequence: TGTGCCACCAGCAGAGATATGGACAGGGCCTACGAGCAGTACTTC. The full variable domain, its missing parts supplied by reference TRBV15 and TRBJ2-7, is DAMVIQNPRYQVTQFGKPVTLSCSQTLNHNVMYWYQQKSSQAPKLLFHYYDKDFNNEADTPDNFQSRRPNTSFCFLDIRSPGLGDTAMYLCATSRDMDRAYEQYFGPGTRLTVT.

V gene TRBV12-3 or TRBV12-4 combines with J gene TRBJ1-5, with 9 bases that match TRBD1. This CDR3 is 16 amino acids long. With V trimmed by 6 bases and J by 1 base, 7 bases remained unmatched. DNA of the CDR3: TGTGCCAGCAGGACCACAGGGGGCAAGAGCAATCAGCCCCAGCATTTT. As protein: CASRTTGGKSNQPQHF.

This chain uses TRBV13 with TRBJ2-5, with D tentatively TRBD2 (6 bases). The CDR3 runs to 13 residues. Trimming shortened V by 5 bases and J by 9 bases, and 16 bases separated the two germline ends. CDR1 and CDR2 from the germline V gene are PRHDT and FYEKMQ (reference sequence). The CDR3 DNA reads TGTGCCAGCAGCAACGGGACTCTCAGGGCCCAGTACTTC. Encoded protein: CASSNGTLRAQYF.

The chain employs TRBV6-2 or TRBV6-3 and TRBJ1-6; 12 bases map to TRBD1. J was trimmed by 9 bases and V by 4 bases; bases with no gene match: 7. The germline CDR1 and CDR2 sequences are MNHEY and SVGEGT. The CDR3 loop spans 16 amino acids. The CDR3 nucleotides read TGTGCCAGCAGTTCCCCGGGACAGGGGGCGGCTTCACCCCTCCACTTT. It is translated as CASSSPGQGAASPLHF.

The chain recombines TRBV6-6 with TRBJ1-1, with unresolved D. CDR1 MNHNY and CDR2 SVGAGI come from the germline V gene (reference sequence). The CDR3 runs to 16 residues. V shed 5 bases and J shed 0 bases, with 16 bases lying between them. The CDR3 is CASSVGGGFMNTEAFF. The CDR3, as DNA: TGTGCCAGCAGTGTAGGCGGAGGGTTTATGAACACTGAAGCTTTCTTT.

On this clonotype: At one of its ends the junction is not consistent with the germline gene, which may arise from a read error. This chain uses TRBV6-5 with TRBJ2-1; D tentatively reads TRBD1 or TRBD2 (5 bases each). The V gene's germline CDR1 is MNHEY and CDR2 SVGAGI. The CDR3 loop spans 13 amino acids. The CDR3: CASRGAGYNEQFF. The CDR3 DNA reads as TGCGCATCTCGAGGGGCCGGATACAATGAGCAGTTCTTC.

This chain uses TRBV12-3 or TRBV12-4 with TRBJ2-4; unclear D gene. V was pared by 3 bases and J by 7 bases, with 4 bases between. The CDR3 spans 11 residues. The DNA for the CDR3 is TGTGCCAGCAGTTTCGGGAACATTCAGTACTTC. This codes for CASSFGNIQYF.

About this clonotype itself: A read error may produce the germline difference seen at one junction end. V gene TRBV5-6 combines with J gene TRBJ2-6; a possible D gene is TRBD1 (5 bases). The CDR3 contains 14 residues. From germline, CDR1 is SGHDT and CDR2 YYEEEE. CDR3 residues: CASSLSSGANVLIF. The CDR3 region has the DNA TGTGCCAGCAGCTTGAGCTCTGGGGCCAACGTCCTGATTTTC.

Written as DNA, the CDR3 is TGTGCCAGCAGATCCGGGGCCTCAGATACGCAGTATTTT. The encoded protein is CASRSGASDTQYF. The V and J genes are TRBV12-3 or TRBV12-4 and TRBJ2-3; tentatively, D is TRBD1 or TRBD2 (5 bases each). The CDR3 is 13 residues long. The V and J ends lost 6 bases and 4 bases respectively, with 11 bases between them.

The V call is TRBV6-5, the J call TRBJ2-5; no clear D gene. The V end was cut by 6 bases, the J end by 4 bases, with 9 bases between. The CDR3 is 12 residues long. Germline CDR1 reads MNHEY; CDR2 reads SVGAGI. For the CDR3, the DNA is TGTGCCAGCAGCGACGTCGGAGAGACCCAGTACTTC. This codes for CASSDVGETQYF.

V is TRBV20-1 and J is TRBJ2-1; the D is unclear. This CDR3 has 11 amino acids. The germline V and J ends were trimmed by 1 base and 9 bases, with 7 bases remaining between them. CDR1 and CDR2 (germline): DFQATT, SNEGSKA (reference sequence). The CDR3 spells CSARAFGEQFF. CDR3 sequence (DNA): TGCAGTGCTAGAGCGTTTGGTGAGCAGTTCTTC.

V usage is TRBV12-3 or TRBV12-4 and J usage is TRBJ1-1; D possibly corresponds to TRBD1 (6 bases). CDR3 length: 17 amino acids. Trimming removed 7 bases from V and 6 bases from J, with 27 bases in between. CDR3: CASMGTFPGQVGAEAFF. In DNA form, the CDR3 reads TGTGCCAGCATGGGAACCTTTCCGGGACAAGTAGGGGCTGAAGCTTTCTTT.

The chain links TRBV6-5 to TRBJ1-2, with D perhaps TRBD1 (6 bases). CDR3 length equals 14 residues. V was clipped by 6 bases and J by 4 bases, with 15 bases between them. The V gene's germline CDR1 is MNHEY and CDR2 SVGAGI. CDR3 sequence reads: CASSLQGNGYGYTF. The CDR3 region has the DNA TGTGCCAGCAGCCTCCAGGGGAATGGCTATGGCTACACCTTC.

The V gene is TRBV27, the J gene TRBJ1-1, with D possibly matching TRBD1 (6 bases). The CDR3 totals 15 residues. CDR1 MNHEY and CDR2 SMNVEV come from the germline V gene (reference sequence). V dropped 5 bases and J dropped 1 base, with 14 bases sitting between them. For the CDR3, the DNA is TGTGCCAGCAGTGTCCGACAGGACCCGAACACTGAAGCTTTCTTT. Amino acids: CASSVRQDPNTEAFF.

CDR3 bases: TGTGCCAGCACACAAGGGAATTCACCCCTCCACTTT. Translated: CASTQGNSPLHF. V and J are TRBV27 and TRBJ1-6; D gene ambiguous. V lost 7 bases, J lost 7 bases, and 8 bases lay in between. The CDR3 extends over 12 amino acids. CDR1 MNHEY and CDR2 SMNVEV come from the germline V gene (reference sequence).

J is TRBJ2-7 and V is TRBV9; D not resolved. Per germline, CDR1 SGDLS and CDR2 YYNGEE. The CDR3 totals 14 residues. Trimming removed 3 bases from V and 1 base from J, with 11 bases in between. CDR3 coding DNA: TGTGCCAGCAGCGGGCACAGCACATCCTACGAGCAGTACTTC. Its protein is CASSGHSTSYEQYF.

The gene calls are TRBV18 and TRBJ2-7, with TRBD2 as a possible D gene (6 bases). The ends were cut back, 3 bases at V and 6 bases at J, with 12 bases in the middle. CDR3 length equals 13 residues. Per germline, CDR1 KGHSH and CDR2 LQKENI. The CDR3 DNA is TGTGCCAGCTCACCGGGCAGGGAGGTCGAGCAGTACTTC. This translates into CASSPGREVEQYF.

DNA for the CDR3: TGTGCCAGCAGCCAAGATGCTTCCTCCTACGAGCAGTACTTC. This encodes CASSQDASSYEQYF. The chain employs TRBV4-2 and TRBJ2-7; no clear D gene. CDR3 length equals 14 residues. V lost 0 bases, J lost 0 bases, and 6 bases lay in between. CDR1 and CDR2 (germline): LGHNA, YNFKEQ.

The sample holds a few counts of this clonotype. The V and J genes are TRBV14 and TRBJ1-1; D unresolved. Germline-derived CDR1 and CDR2 are SGHDN and FVKESK. The CDR3 totals 12 residues. The germline V and J ends were trimmed by 2 bases and 7 bases, with 8 bases remaining between them. The CDR3 sequence is CASSQLGGEAFF. The CDR3 nucleotides are TGTGCCAGCAGCCAATTGGGTGGTGAAGCTTTCTTT.